Shown below are 26 T cell receptor beta chains from a single sample sequenced in a study of blood T cell repertoires in COVID-19. Here immunoSEQ multiplex PCR was the method, and the copy in TCRdb shows in-frame clones only, minus some. The sample includes some 31,000 clones, about 85% of them seen just once. The source material was peripheral blood. Receptors originate from an older man with COVID-19, enrolled during active disease.

This sequence joins TRBV7-2 and TRBJ2-5; D remains ambiguous. The CDR3 contains 17 residues. CDR1 is SGHTA, CDR2 FQGNSA, per germline. V was trimmed by 3 bases and J by 2 bases, leaving 19 bases between them. The CDR3 spells CASSFSPDLTPQETQYF. The CDR3 region has the DNA TGTGCCAGCAGCTTCTCCCCAGACTTAACACCTCAAGAGACCCAGTACTTC.

The chain combines TRBV5-1 with TRBJ2-7; D call uncertain. V dropped 4 bases and J dropped 2 bases, with 19 bases sitting between them. This CDR3 is built from 16 residues. Germline assignment: CDR1 SGHRS and CDR2 YFSETQ. The CDR3 is CASSHDTYTIPYEQYF. The CDR3, as DNA: TGCGCCAGCAGCCACGACACCTATACCATCCCCTACGAGCAGTACTTC.

The chain joins TRBV20-1 to TRBJ1-5, with TRBD1 matching over 10 bases. This CDR3 spans 16 amino acids. Losses at the gene ends were 3 bases for V and 0 bases for J; bases not matched to a gene: 5. Germline CDR1 reads DFQATT; CDR2 reads SNEGSKA (reference sequence). Here the CDR3 DNA reads TGCAGTGCTAGTCCCCGGGACAGGGGTAGCAATCAGCCCCAGCATTTT. This gives the protein CSASPRDRGSNQPQHF.

This chain links TRBV2 with TRBJ1-4; D remains unclear. The CDR3 sequence is 12 residues long. V lost 6 bases and J lost 8, with 10 bases in between. CDR1 is SNHLY and CDR2 is FYNNEI in the germline V gene. The CDR3 DNA reads TGTGCCAGCAGAGGTGTAGCGGAAAAACTGTTTTTT. It codes for CASRGVAEKLFF.

The chain has TRBV28 and TRBJ1-4; tentative D call: TRBD1 (6 bases). Trimming pared 10 bases from V and 4 bases from J, leaving 13 bases between. The CDR3 runs to 13 residues. Per germline, CDR1 MDHEN and CDR2 SYDVKM. The CDR3 DNA follows: TGTGCCACACGGACAGACAATAATGAAAAACTGTTTTTT. Protein product: CATRTDNNEKLFF.

The V and J genes are TRBV5-5 and TRBJ1-3, with 7 nucleotides matching TRBD1. CDR3 length: 15 amino acids. Germline CDR1 reads SGHKS; CDR2 reads YYEKEE (reference sequence). The trim removed 0 bases at V and 2 bases at J, leaving 2 bases unmatched. This CDR3 reads CASSLGTGPGNTIYF. In DNA form, the CDR3 reads TGTGCCAGCAGCTTGGGGACAGGACCTGGAAACACCATATATTTT.

V gene TRBV6-2 or TRBV6-3 combines with J gene TRBJ2-2, with 7 positions matching TRBD2. The V and J ends lost 2 bases and 7 bases, in that order; junction bases with no gene match: 10. The CDR3 has 16 residues. Per germline, CDR1 MNHEY and CDR2 SVGEGT. As DNA, the CDR3 is TGTGCCAGCAGTTACCCTCAGCGGGATTTAATCGGGGAGCTGTTTTTT. Amino acid sequence: CASSYPQRDLIGELFF.

This chain joins TRBV28 and TRBJ1-3, with D perhaps matching TRBD1 (5 bases). The CDR3 extends over 15 amino acids. Germline V gene lookup returns CDR1 MDHEN and CDR2 SYDVKM. Trimming cost V 5 bases and J 1 base, with 12 bases left between them. CDR3 sequence: CASSTPRQSGNTIYF. The CDR3 DNA follows: TGTGCCAGCAGTACACCCCGACAGTCTGGAAACACCATATATTTT.

The V gene is TRBV7-2, the J gene TRBJ2-7; 12 nucleotides match TRBD2. CDR1 and CDR2 (germline): SGHTA, FQGNSA. This CDR3 spans 17 amino acids. With V trimmed by 5 bases and J by 0 bases, 8 bases remained unmatched. CDR3 DNA sequence: TGTGCCAGCAGCCTCCGGACTAGCGGGATAAGCTCCTACGAGCAGTACTTC. This sequence encodes CASSLRTSGISSYEQYF. The full variable domain, rest sourced from reference TRBV7-2 and TRBJ2-7, is GAGVSQSPSNKVTEKGKDVELRCDPISGHTALYWYRQSLGQGLEFLIYFQGNSAPDKSGLPSDRFSAERTGGSVSTLTIQRTQQEDSAVYLCASSLRTSGISSYEQYFGPGTRLTVT.

The chain joins TRBV7-3 to TRBJ2-5, with 11 nucleotides matching TRBD2. Trimming took 5 bases from V and 2 from J; bases not matched to a gene: 10. CDR3 length: 17 residues. CDR1 and CDR2 (germline): SGHTA, FQGTGA. CDR3 amino acids: CASSPGTSGVSQETQYF. CDR3 sequence (DNA): TGTGCCAGCAGCCCCGGGACTAGCGGAGTTTCTCAAGAGACCCAGTACTTC.

The CDR3 DNA reads TGTGCCAGCAGTTCTGGACAGACTGAAAAACTGTTTTTT. Translating gives CASSSGQTEKLFF. The rearrangement links TRBV9 to TRBJ1-4, with D maybe TRBD1 (6 bases). Germline V gene data show CDR1 as SGDLS and CDR2 as YYNGEE. The CDR3 has 13 amino acids. Trimming pared 5 bases from V and 7 bases from J, leaving 12 bases between.

J is TRBJ1-5 and V is TRBV25-1; 8 bases align to TRBD1. This CDR3 has 14 residues. J was trimmed by 9 bases and V by 2 bases; bases with no gene match: 6. CDR1 MGHDK and CDR2 SYGVNS come from the germline V gene. In DNA, the CDR3 is TGTGCCAGCAGTGAAAGACAGGGGACGCGGCCCCAGCATTTT. It yields the protein CASSERQGTRPQHF. Full variable domain (remainder filled in from reference TRBV25-1 and TRBJ1-5): EADIYQTPRYLVIGTGKKITLECSQTMGHDKMYWYQQDPGMELHLIHYSYGVNSTEKGDLSSESTVSRIRTEHFPLTLESARPSHTSQYLCASSERQGTRPQHFGDGTRLSIL.

The V gene is TRBV24-1, the J gene TRBJ2-7; D possibly corresponds to TRBD2 (6 bases). The CDR3 is made up of 12 amino acids. V was trimmed by 3 bases and J by 7 bases, leaving 9 bases between them. CDR1 and CDR2 (germline): KGHDR, SFDVKD. CDR3 sequence (DNA): TGTGCCACCAGTGATCATAGCGGTGAGCAGTACTTC. It yields the protein CATSDHSGEQYF.

The rearrangement joins TRBV18 to TRBJ1-3; D is perhaps TRBD1 (6 bases). Germline loops: CDR1 KGHSH, CDR2 LQKENI. The CDR3 is made up of 16 amino acids. Trimming removed 6 bases at V and 0 bases at J, with 15 bases between. The chain's CDR3 is CASSKEGTLSGNTIYF. The DNA of the CDR3 is TGTGCCAGCTCTAAGGAAGGGACACTCTCTGGAAACACCATATATTTT.

The CDR3 sequence is CATWTGGNYGYTF. In DNA form, the CDR3 reads TGTGCCACCTGGACAGGGGGCAACTATGGCTACACCTTC. J is TRBJ1-2 and V is TRBV6-5, with 11 bases fitting TRBD1. Unmatched junction bases numbered 3, after V lost 10 bases and J lost 2 bases. Germline V gives CDR1 MNHEY, CDR2 SVGAGI. This CDR3 spans 13 amino acids.

The gene calls are TRBV7-2 and TRBJ1-2, with D possibly matching TRBD1 (6 bases). The germline V gene has CDR1 SGHTA and CDR2 FQGNSA. The CDR3 loop spans 17 amino acids. V lost 4 bases to trimming and J lost 0 bases, with 18 bases between them. CDR3 protein: CASSSPQGFGPNYGYTF. The CDR3 DNA reads TGTGCCAGCAGCTCCCCACAGGGATTTGGCCCTAACTATGGCTACACCTTC.

The chain has TRBV7-2 and TRBJ1-4; TRBD1 matches at 7 bases. Losses at the gene ends were 0 bases for V and 0 bases for J; bases not matched to a gene: 7. Germline V gene sequence: CDR1 SGHTA, CDR2 FQGNSA. CDR3 length equals 18 residues. In nucleotides, the CDR3 is TGTGCCAGCAGCTTAGCTCCAGGGGGGTATGCAACTAATGAAAAACTGTTTTTT. Protein sequence: CASSLAPGGYATNEKLFF.

The gene calls are TRBV19 and TRBJ2-2, with 7 nucleotides matching TRBD2. There are 15 residues in the CDR3. The V segment lost 3 bases and the J segment 5 bases; nucleotides outside the gene matches: 6. The V gene's germline CDR1 is LNHDA and CDR2 SQIVND (reference sequence). The CDR3 reads CASSISVSGTGELFF. CDR3 nucleotide sequence: TGTGCCAGTAGTATCTCGGTTAGCGGGACCGGGGAGCTGTTTTTT.

J is TRBJ2-2 and V is TRBV28; the match to TRBD2 covers 8 bases. Germline V gene sequence: CDR1 MDHEN, CDR2 SYDVKM. The CDR3 consists of 17 residues. V gave up 1 base and J gave up 1 base; unmatched junction bases: 5. CDR3 nucleotide sequence: TGTGCCAGCAGTTTATTGTCAGGGACTAGGAACACCGGGGAGCTGTTTTTT. Amino acid sequence: CASSLLSGTRNTGELFF.

The gene calls are TRBV11-3 and TRBJ2-3, with TRBD1 as a possible D gene (5 bases). Germline V gene sequence: CDR1 SGHNT, CDR2 YENEEA. The CDR3 runs 14 residues. V lost 2 bases and J lost 3, with 9 bases in between. CDR3 residues: CASSLQGLTDTQYF. The CDR3 DNA reads as TGTGCCAGCAGCTTACAGGGTTTGACAGATACGCAGTATTTT. The full variable domain, its missing parts supplied by reference TRBV11-3 and TRBJ2-3, is EAGVVQSPRYKIIEKKQPVAFWCNPISGHNTLYWYLQNLGQGPELLIRYENEEAVDDSQLPKDRFSAERLKGVDSTLKIQPAELGDSAVYLCASSLQGLTDTQYFGPGTRLTVL.

J is TRBJ2-1 and V is TRBV7-3; D might be TRBD2 (5 bases). V was cut by 5 bases and J by 9 bases, with 11 bases left in between. Looked up from germline, CDR1 is SGHTA and CDR2 is FQGTGA. The CDR3 sequence is 12 residues long. The CDR3 protein is CASSPADGEQFF. DNA of the CDR3: TGTGCCAGCAGCCCAGCGGACGGTGAGCAGTTCTTC.

The rearrangement links TRBV3-1 (or the pseudogene TRBV3-2) to TRBJ1-5; D might be TRBD1 (5 bases). Germline lookup yields CDR1 LGHDT and CDR2 YNNKEL (reference sequence). The germline V and J ends were trimmed by 1 base and 6 bases, with 13 bases remaining between them. The CDR3 loop spans 15 amino acids. CDR3 sequence: CASSQGGGVGQPQHF. Written as DNA, the CDR3 is TGTGCCAGCAGCCAAGGGGGAGGGGTCGGTCAGCCCCAGCATTTT.

The chain recombines TRBV18 with TRBJ2-1, with 8 positions matching TRBD1. Germline trimming cut 1 base from V and 9 bases from J; bases unmatched to any gene: 14. Per germline, CDR1 KGHSH and CDR2 LQKENI. This CDR3 is 17 amino acids long. The CDR3: CASSPRRQGSGVGEQFF. DNA for the CDR3: TGTGCCAGCTCACCACGGAGACAGGGGTCCGGGGTCGGTGAGCAGTTCTTC.

The table lists this clone with a few counts. V and J are TRBV6-6 and TRBJ1-5; TRBD1 agrees at 7 bases. Germline CDR1 and CDR2: MNHNY and SVGAGI (reference sequence). This CDR3 is built from 13 residues. The V and J ends lost 5 bases and 3 bases, in that order; junction bases with no gene match: 1. The CDR3 bases are TGTGCCAGCAGTGGGACAGACAATCAGCCCCAGCATTTT. Translation: CASSGTDNQPQHF.

The V gene is TRBV18, the J gene TRBJ2-7; 9 bases line up with TRBD1. Germline assignment: CDR1 KGHSH and CDR2 LQKENI. The CDR3 runs 13 residues. With 8 bases clipped from V and 4 bases from J, the junction kept 6 bases outside the gene matches. The DNA of the CDR3 is TGTGCCAGCACGGACAGGGGAGTATACGAGCAGTACTTC. Translated: CASTDRGVYEQYF.

V is TRBV7-3 and J is TRBJ2-1, with 8 nucleotides matching TRBD2. Unmatched junction bases numbered 7, after V lost 1 base and J lost 8 bases. The CDR3 extends over 15 amino acids. Per the germline V gene, CDR1 is SGHTA and CDR2 is FQGTGA. The CDR3 region has the DNA TGTGCCAGCAGCTTAAACGGGAGGGGGACGGATGAGCAGTTCTTC. This translates into CASSLNGRGTDEQFF.